This note documents a single T cell receptor (beta chain) sequence. The CDR3 runs to 13 residues. With 9 bases clipped from V and 4 bases from J, the junction kept 8 bases outside the gene matches. CDR1 is LGHNA and CDR2 is YSLEER in the germline V gene. This sample was included in a study of chronic HIV infection and antiretroviral therapy. Using its own MiXCR run on the 5' RACE reads, TCRdb lists one record per CDR3 protein. The sample includes around 31,000 distinct CDR3 sequences, more than 7.5% of them seen just once. The TCR was taken from an adult who had HIV and had not received antiretroviral therapy, or was an uninfected healthy control (not recorded which). Sequenced input: peripheral blood. V usage is TRBV4-3 and J usage is TRBJ1-1; 7 bases agree with TRBD1. CDR3 DNA sequence: TGCGCCAGTACAGGGGAAAGGACCACTGAAGCTTTCTTT. It is translated as CASTGERTTEAFF.